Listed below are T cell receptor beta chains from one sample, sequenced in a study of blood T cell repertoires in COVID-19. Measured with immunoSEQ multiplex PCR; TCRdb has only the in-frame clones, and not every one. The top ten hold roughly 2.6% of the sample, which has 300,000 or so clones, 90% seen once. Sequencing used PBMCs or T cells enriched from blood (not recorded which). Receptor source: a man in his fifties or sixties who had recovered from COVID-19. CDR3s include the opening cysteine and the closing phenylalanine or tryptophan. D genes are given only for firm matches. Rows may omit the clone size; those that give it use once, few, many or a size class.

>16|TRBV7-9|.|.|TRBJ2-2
TGTGCCAGCAGAGGGGTAGGGGATTCTGGCACCGGGGAGCTGTTTTTT
CASRGVGDSGTGELFF
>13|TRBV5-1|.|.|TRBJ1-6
TGCGCCAGCAGCTTGTACACCTATTCACCCCTCCACTTT
CASSLYTYSPLHF
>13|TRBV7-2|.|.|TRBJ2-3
TGTGCCAGCAGCCCACAACAGGGTAATACGCAGTATTTT
CASSPQQGNTQYF
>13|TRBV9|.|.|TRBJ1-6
TGTGCCAGCAGCGTAGCTAATGATTCACCCCTCCACTTT
CASSVANDSPLHF
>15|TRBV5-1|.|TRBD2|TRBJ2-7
TGCGCCAGCAGCATGATGACTAGCGGCTCCTACGAGCAGTACTTC
CASSMMTSGSYEQYF
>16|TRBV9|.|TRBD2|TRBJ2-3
TGTGCCAGCAGCGTCTTAGCGGGGGGGCGGACAGATACGCAGTATTTT
CASSVLAGGRTDTQYF
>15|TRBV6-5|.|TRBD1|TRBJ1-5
TGTGCCAGCAGTCCAGGGACAGGGGGTTATCAGCCCCAGCATTTT
CASSPGTGGYQPQHF
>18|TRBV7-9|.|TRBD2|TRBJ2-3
TGTGCCAGCAGCTTACACACTAGCGGGAGCTTAAAGGTAGATACGCAGTATTTT
CASSLHTSGSLKVDTQYF
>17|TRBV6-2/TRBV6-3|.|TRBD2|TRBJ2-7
TGTGCCAGCAGTTACCGCCTAGCGGGGACGATAACCTACGAGCAGTACTTC
CASSYRLAGTITYEQYF
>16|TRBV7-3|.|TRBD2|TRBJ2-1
TGTGCCAGCAGCCTATCTCCTAGCGGGGGTTACAATGAGCAGTTCTTC
CASSLSPSGGYNEQFF
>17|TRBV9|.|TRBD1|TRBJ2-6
TGTGCCAGTCAACCGGGACAGGGTTTCGTTGGGGCCAACGTCCTGACTTTC
CASQPGQGFVGANVLTF
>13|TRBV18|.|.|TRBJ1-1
TGTGCCAGCTCTAATGCTGAGAGGACTGAAGCTTTCTTT
CASSNAERTEAFF
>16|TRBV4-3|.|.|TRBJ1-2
TGCGCCAGCAGCCAAGGAGACACAGGAACCGCTGATGGCTACACCTTC
CASSQGDTGTADGYTF
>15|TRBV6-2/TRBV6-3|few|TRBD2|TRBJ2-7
TGTGCCAGCAGCCAACCCCGGGGGGGAAGCTACGAGCAGTACTTC
CASSQPRGGSYEQYF
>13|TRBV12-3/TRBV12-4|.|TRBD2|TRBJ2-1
TGTGCCAGCAGTTTGGTAGCGGGTAATGAGCAGTTCTTC
CASSLVAGNEQFF
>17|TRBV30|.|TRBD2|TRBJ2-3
TGTGCCTGGAGGCGGGAGGGCTTCCCCGGGAGGACAGATACGCAGTATTTT
CAWRREGFPGRTDTQYF
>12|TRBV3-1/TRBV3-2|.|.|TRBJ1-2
TGTGCCAGCAGCCAGGGGGGTTATGGCTACACCTTC
CASSQGGYGYTF
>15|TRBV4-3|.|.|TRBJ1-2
TGCGCCAGCAGCCAAGATCGGGGTACTAACTATGGCTACACCTTC
CASSQDRGTNYGYTF
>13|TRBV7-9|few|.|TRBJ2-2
TGTGCCAGCAGCTTCGTCGGGACCGGGGAGCTGTTTTTT
CASSFVGTGELFF
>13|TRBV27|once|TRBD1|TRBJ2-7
TGTGCCAGCTGGACAGGGGGCATAAACGAGCAGTACTTC
CASWTGGINEQYF
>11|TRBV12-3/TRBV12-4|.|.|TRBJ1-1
TGTGCCAGCAGCCAACTAGGGATCGCTTTCTTT
CASSQLGIAFF
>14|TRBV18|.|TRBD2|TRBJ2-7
TGTGCCAGCTCACCGGGACTAGCGGAATACGAGCAGTACTTC
CASSPGLAEYEQYF
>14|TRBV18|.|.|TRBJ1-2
TGTGCCAGCTCGATGAGCGAAAGTCGCTATGGCTACACCTTC
CASSMSESRYGYTF
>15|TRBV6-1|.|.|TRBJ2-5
TGTGCCAGCAGCGAAGCCGTGACTCCTCGGGAGACCCAGTACTTC
CASSEAVTPRETQYF
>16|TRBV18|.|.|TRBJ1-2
TGTGCCAGCTCACCAGGGAGGGCCAGCACTAACTATGGCTACACCTTC
CASSPGRASTNYGYTF
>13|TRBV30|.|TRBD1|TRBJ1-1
TGTGCCTGGAACAGGGGCGCCGACACTGAAGCTTTCTTT
CAWNRGADTEAFF
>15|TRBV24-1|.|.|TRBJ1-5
TGTGCCACCGGCCGGTCGGGGGATAGCAATCAGCCCCAGCATTTT
CATGRSGDSNQPQHF
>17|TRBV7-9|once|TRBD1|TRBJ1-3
TGTGCCAGCAGCTTTCGACTGGACAGGAGCTCTGGAAACACCATATATTTT
CASSFRLDRSSGNTIYF
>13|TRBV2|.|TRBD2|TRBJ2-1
TGTGCCAGCAGTACTGGGGGGGGGAATGAGCAGTTCTTC
CASSTGGGNEQFF
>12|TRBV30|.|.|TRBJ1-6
TGTGCCTGGTCCGGGGGGCCGGGACCCCTCCACTTT
CAWSGGPGPLHF
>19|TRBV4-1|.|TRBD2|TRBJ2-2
TGCGCCAGCAGCCCGGGGACTAGGGAAAACATCGCGAACACCGGGGAGCTGTTTTTT
CASSPGTRENIANTGELFF
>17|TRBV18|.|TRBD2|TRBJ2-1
TGTGCCAGCTCACCATGGCACACCGGGACTAGCGTTGGTGAGCAGTTCTTC
CASSPWHTGTSVGEQFF
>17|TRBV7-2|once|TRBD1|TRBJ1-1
TGTGCCAGCAGCCTTACACAGCAGGGGGCACGTAACACTGAAGCTTTCTTT
CASSLTQQGARNTEAFF
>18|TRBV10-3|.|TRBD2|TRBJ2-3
TGTGCCATCAGCCGAACTAGCGGGGGGGCCCAGATGCCAGATACGCAGTATTTT
CAISRTSGGAQMPDTQYF
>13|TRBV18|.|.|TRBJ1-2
TGTGCCAGCTCACCCCCGGGGTCCTATGGCTACACCTTC
CASSPPGSYGYTF
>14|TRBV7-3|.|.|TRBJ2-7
TGTGCCAGCAGCCCGTTCGGGAAGGCGGACGAGCAGTACTTC
CASSPFGKADEQYF